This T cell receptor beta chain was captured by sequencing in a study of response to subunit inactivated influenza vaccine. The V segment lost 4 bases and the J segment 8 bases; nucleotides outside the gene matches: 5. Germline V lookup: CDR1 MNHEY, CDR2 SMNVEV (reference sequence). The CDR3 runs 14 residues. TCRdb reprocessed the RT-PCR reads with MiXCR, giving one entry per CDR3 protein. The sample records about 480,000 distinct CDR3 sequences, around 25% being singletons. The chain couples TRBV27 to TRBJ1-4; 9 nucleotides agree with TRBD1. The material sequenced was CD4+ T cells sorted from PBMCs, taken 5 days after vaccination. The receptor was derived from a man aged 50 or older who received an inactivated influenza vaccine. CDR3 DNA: TGTGCCAGCAGTTCCGGGACAGGGAACGAAAAACTGTTTTTT. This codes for CASSSGTGNEKLFF. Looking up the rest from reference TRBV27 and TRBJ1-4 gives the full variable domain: EAQVTQNPRYLITVTGKKLTVTCSQNMNHEYMSWYRQDPGLGLRQIYYSMNVEVTDKGDVPEGYKVSRKEKRNFPLILESPSPNQTSLYFCASSSGTGNEKLFFGSGTQLSVL.